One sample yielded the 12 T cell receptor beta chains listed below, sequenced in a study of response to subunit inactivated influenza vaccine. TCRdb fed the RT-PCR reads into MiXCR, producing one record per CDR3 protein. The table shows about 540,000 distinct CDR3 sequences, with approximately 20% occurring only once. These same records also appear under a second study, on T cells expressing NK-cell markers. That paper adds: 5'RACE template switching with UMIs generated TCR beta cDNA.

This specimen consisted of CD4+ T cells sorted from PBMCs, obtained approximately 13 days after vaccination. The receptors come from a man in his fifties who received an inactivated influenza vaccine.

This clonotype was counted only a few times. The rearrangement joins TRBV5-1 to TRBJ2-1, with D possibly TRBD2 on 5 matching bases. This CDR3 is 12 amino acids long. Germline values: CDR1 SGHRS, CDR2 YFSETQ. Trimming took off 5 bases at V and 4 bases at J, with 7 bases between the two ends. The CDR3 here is CASRGGYNEQFF. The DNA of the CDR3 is TGCGCCAGCAGAGGCGGGTACAATGAGCAGTTCTTC.

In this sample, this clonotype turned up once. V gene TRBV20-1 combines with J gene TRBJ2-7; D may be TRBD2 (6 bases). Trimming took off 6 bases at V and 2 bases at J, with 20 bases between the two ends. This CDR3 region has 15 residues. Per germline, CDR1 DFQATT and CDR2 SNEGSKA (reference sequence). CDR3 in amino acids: CSAEAEAGPPYEQYF. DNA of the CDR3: TGCAGTGCCGAGGCGGAGGCGGGACCCCCCTACGAGCAGTACTTC.

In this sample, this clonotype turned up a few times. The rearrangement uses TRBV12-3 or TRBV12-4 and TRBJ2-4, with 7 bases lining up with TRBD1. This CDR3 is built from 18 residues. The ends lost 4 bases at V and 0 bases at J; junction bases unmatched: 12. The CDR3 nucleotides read TGTGCCAGCAGTTCTCTTCCTGGACAGGCTTTAGCCAAAAACATTCAGTACTTC. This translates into CASSSLPGQALAKNIQYF.

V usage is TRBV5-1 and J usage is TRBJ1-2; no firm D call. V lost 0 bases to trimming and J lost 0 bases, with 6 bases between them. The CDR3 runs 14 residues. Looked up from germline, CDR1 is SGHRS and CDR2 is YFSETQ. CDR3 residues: CASSLESANYGYTF. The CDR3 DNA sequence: TGCGCCAGCAGCTTGGAGTCAGCTAACTATGGCTACACCTTC.

The CDR3 here is CASTRRGQPTNEKLFF. For the CDR3, the DNA is TGTGCCAGCACCCGGAGAGGACAGCCAACTAATGAAAAACTGTTTTTT. This chain uses TRBV6-2 or TRBV6-3 with TRBJ1-4; D might be TRBD1 (6 bases). V lost 7 bases and J 0 bases, leaving 15 bases between the germline ends. Germline CDR1 and CDR2: MNHEY and SVGEGT. The CDR3 has 16 residues.

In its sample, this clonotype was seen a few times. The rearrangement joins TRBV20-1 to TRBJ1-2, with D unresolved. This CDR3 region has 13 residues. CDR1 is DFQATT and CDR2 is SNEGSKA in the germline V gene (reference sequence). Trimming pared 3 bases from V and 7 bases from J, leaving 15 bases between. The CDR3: CSASLGRTAGYTF. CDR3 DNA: TGCAGTGCTAGCCTTGGCAGAACCGCTGGCTACACCTTC.

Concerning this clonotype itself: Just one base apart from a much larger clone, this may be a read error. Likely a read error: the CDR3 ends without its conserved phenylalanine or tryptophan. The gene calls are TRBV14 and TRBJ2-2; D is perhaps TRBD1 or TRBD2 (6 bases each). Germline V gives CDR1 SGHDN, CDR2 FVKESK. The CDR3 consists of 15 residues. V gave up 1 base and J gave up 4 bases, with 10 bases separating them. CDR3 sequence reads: CASSQVGGSTGELFS. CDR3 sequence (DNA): TGTGCCAGCAGCCAAGTAGGGGGGAGCACCGGGGAGCTGTTTTCT.

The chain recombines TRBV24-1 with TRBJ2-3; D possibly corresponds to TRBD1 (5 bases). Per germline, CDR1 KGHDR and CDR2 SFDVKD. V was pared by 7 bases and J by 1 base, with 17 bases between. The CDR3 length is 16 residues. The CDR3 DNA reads TGTGCCACCAGCGCAGGGATGGGGTGGGGCACAGATACGCAGTATTTT. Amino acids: CATSAGMGWGTDTQYF.

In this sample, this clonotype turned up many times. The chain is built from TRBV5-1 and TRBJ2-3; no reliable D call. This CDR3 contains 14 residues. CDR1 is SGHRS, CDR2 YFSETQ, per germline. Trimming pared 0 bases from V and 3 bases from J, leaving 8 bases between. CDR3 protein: CASSLGASTDTQYF. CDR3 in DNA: TGCGCCAGCAGCTTGGGGGCGTCGACAGATACGCAGTATTTT. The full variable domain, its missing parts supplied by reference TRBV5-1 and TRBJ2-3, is KAGVTQTPRYLIKTRGQQVTLSCSPISGHRSVSWYQQTPGQGLQFLFEYFSETQRNKGNFPGRFSGRQFSNSRSEMNVSTLELGDSALYLCASSLGASTDTQYFGPGTRLTVL.

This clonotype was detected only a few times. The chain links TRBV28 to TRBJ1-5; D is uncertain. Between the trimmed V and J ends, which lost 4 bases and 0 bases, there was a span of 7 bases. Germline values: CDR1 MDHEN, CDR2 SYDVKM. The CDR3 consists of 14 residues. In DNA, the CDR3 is TGTGCCAGCAGTTGGACCGATAGCAATCAGCCCCAGCATTTT. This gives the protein CASSWTDSNQPQHF.

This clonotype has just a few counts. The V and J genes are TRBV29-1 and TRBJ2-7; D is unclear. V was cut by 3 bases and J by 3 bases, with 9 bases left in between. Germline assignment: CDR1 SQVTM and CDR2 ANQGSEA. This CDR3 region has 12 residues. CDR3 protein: CSVETLFYEQYF. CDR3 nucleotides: TGCAGCGTTGAGACACTTTTCTACGAGCAGTACTTC.

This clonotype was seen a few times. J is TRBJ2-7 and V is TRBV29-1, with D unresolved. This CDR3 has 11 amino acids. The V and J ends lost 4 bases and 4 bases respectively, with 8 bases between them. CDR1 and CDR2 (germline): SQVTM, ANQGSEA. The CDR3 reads CSVVDGYEQYF. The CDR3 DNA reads TGCAGCGTTGTCGATGGATACGAGCAGTACTTC.